Listed below are T cell receptor beta chains from one sample, sequenced in a study of T cells in Graves' hyperthyroidism and ophthalmopathy. Using its own MiXCR run on the multiplex PCR reads, TCRdb lists one record per CDR3 protein. The profile covers over 90,000 distinct CDR3 sequences, with about half appearing a single time and roughly 26% taken by the ten largest. Input material: blood. The receptors derive from a man between 40 and 49 years old with Graves' hyperthyroidism. The CDR3 runs from the conserved cysteine through the conserved F or W. A D gene is named only where the DNA matches it firmly. For some rows the clone size is stated as once, few or many, or as a class when expanded; others skip it.

clone_size,j_call,d_call,v_call,cdr3_length,cdr3_aa,cdr3_nt
many,TRBJ1-6,.,TRBV20-1,14,CSARDRTASGALHF,TGCAGTGCTAGAGACAGGACAGCCTCGGGGGCCCTCCACTTT
few,TRBJ2-6,.,TRBV15,16,CAASSFQETGANVLTF,TGTGCCGCCAGCAGCTTCCAGGAGACTGGGGCCAACGTCCTGACTTTC
many,TRBJ2-3,.,TRBV10-3,14,CAISENLYTDTQYF,TGTGCCATCAGTGAAAACTTATACACAGATACGCAGTATTTT
few,TRBJ2-2,TRBD2,TRBV4-2,18,CASSQPTIAGMYPGELFF,TGTGCCAGCAGCCAACCTACTATAGCGGGCATGTACCCCGGGGAGCTGTTTTTT
.,TRBJ1-5,.,TRBV2,13,CASSVRERFPQHF,TGTGCCAGCAGTGTAAGGGAAAGATTCCCCCAGCATTTT
many,TRBJ2-7,.,TRBV13,13,CASSLGASYEQYF,TGTGCCAGCAGCTTAGGTGCGTCCTACGAGCAGTACTTC
many,TRBJ1-6,.,TRBV2,13,CASRVGEGSPLHF,TGTGCCAGCAGGGTCGGAGAAGGGTCACCCCTCCACTTT
many,TRBJ2-1,TRBD1,TRBV20-1,11,CSAAPGQIQFF,TGCAGTGCAGCCCCGGGACAGATACAGTTCTTC
.,TRBJ2-1,.,TRBV7-2,13,CACSADNYNGQFF,TGTGCCTGCAGCGCCGACAACTACAATGGGCAGTTCTTC
many,TRBJ1-1,.,TRBV5-6,13,CASSFGVQAEAFF,TGTGCCAGCAGCTTCGGGGTACAGGCGGAAGCTTTCTTT
many,TRBJ2-7,.,TRBV6-5,14,CASRIAGASYEQYF,TGTGCCAGCAGGATCGCTGGGGCTAGCTACGAGCAGTACTTC
many,TRBJ1-2,.,TRBV7-9,12,CASSLLDYGYTF,TGTGCCAGCAGTCTTCTAGACTATGGCTACACCTTC
many,TRBJ2-2,.,TRBV20-1,15,CSARVGGTKAGELFF,TGCAGTGCTAGAGTAGGTGGTACCAAGGCCGGGGAGCTGTTTTTT
.,TRBJ2-7,TRBD2,TRBV9,18,CASSVVGGASGGGYEQYF,TGTGCCAGCAGCGTAGTGGGTGGGGCTAGCGGGGGGGGCTACGAGCAGTACTTC
many,TRBJ2-1,.,TRBV11-2,14,CASSPSPTYNEQFF,TGTGCCAGCAGCCCCAGTCCAACCTACAATGAGCAGTTCTTC
.,TRBJ1-6,.,TRBV19,15,CASSIRGRGSRPLHF,TGTGCCAGTAGTATAAGAGGGAGGGGTTCGAGGCCCCTCCACTTT
.,TRBJ2-1,.,TRBV7-7,16,CASSPQGTLSHNEQVF,TGTGCTAGCAGCCCCCAGGGGACCCTCAGCCACAATGAGCAGGTCTTC
.,TRBJ1-5,.,TRBV28,13,CASQGQINQPQHF,TGTGCCAGTCAGGGGCAGATCAATCAGCCCCAGCATTTT
many,TRBJ1-1,.,TRBV6-6,13,CASIRMMNTEAFF,TGTGCCAGCATTCGGATGATGAACACTGAAGCTTTCTTT
many,TRBJ2-7,.,TRBV7-9,12,CASSLYAYEQYF,TGTGCCAGCAGCTTGTACGCGTACGAGCAGTACTTC
.,TRBJ2-5,TRBD1,TRBV7-9,14,CASSTGGGEETQYF,TGTGCCAGCAGTACAGGGGGCGGGGAAGAGACCCAGTACTTC
.,TRBJ2-1,.,TRBV24-1,14,CATSPPNSYNEQFF,TGTGCCACCTCTCCACCTAACTCCTACAATGAGCAGTTCTTC
many,TRBJ2-4,.,TRBV5-1,13,CASSEGGPNIQYF,TGCGCCAGCAGTGAGGGGGGTCCGAACATTCAGTACTTC
.,TRBJ2-1,.,TRBV29-1,11,CSVGGHHEQFF,TGCAGCGTAGGGGGGCACCATGAGCAGTTCTTC
few,TRBJ2-5,TRBD2,TRBV20-1,15,CSARGVSGRLETQYF,TGCAGTGCTAGGGGGGTTAGCGGGAGGTTGGAGACCCAGTACTTC
many,TRBJ2-1,.,TRBV15,16,CATSRRSGGRYNEQFF,TGTGCCACCAGCAGACGCTCCGGGGGGCGGTACAATGAGCAGTTCTTC
.,TRBJ1-2,.,TRBV25-1,14,CARDTGRANYGYTF,TGTGCTAGAGATACCGGACGCGCCAACTATGGCTACACCTTC
.,TRBJ2-7,.,TRBV30,14,CAWSSPSDSYEQYF,TGTGCCTGGAGTTCACCTTCGGACAGCTACGAGCAGTACTTC
once,TRBJ2-3,.,TRBV20-1,15,CSARERNRYTDTQYF,TGCAGTGCTAGGGAGAGGAATAGGTACACAGATACGCAGTATTTT
.,TRBJ2-3,TRBD1,TRBV7-8,14,CASSTDRGGDTQYF,TGTGCCAGCAGCACGGACAGGGGTGGAGATACGCAGTATTTT
.,TRBJ1-2,.,TRBV12-3/TRBV12-4,12,CASSSGGRGYTF,TGTGCCAGCAGTTCGGGGGGCCGTGGCTACACCTTC
.,TRBJ2-3,TRBD1,TRBV27,14,CASRQTGVIDTQYF,TGTGCCAGCAGACAAACAGGGGTAATAGATACGCAGTATTTT
.,TRBJ2-7,TRBD2,TRBV10-1,15,CASRNGRDRRDEQYF,TGCGCCAGCAGGAACGGGAGGGACCGCCGGGACGAGCAGTACTTC
.,TRBJ2-3,TRBD1,TRBV7-2,15,CASSPRDRGIDEQYF,TGTGCCAGCAGCCCCCGGGACAGGGGGATCGATGAGCAGTATTTT
many,TRBJ2-7,.,TRBV2,15,CASSDTTSTSYEQYF,TGTGCCAGCAGTGACACTACTAGCACCTCCTACGAGCAGTACTTC
many,TRBJ1-1,TRBD1,TRBV19,15,CASTGQGLRNTEAFF,TGTGCCAGTACCGGACAGGGACTGAGGAACACTGAAGCTTTCTTT
.,TRBJ2-7,.,TRBV4-1,12,CASSQVTGEQYF,TGCGCCAGCAGCCAGGTAACGGGCGAGCAGTACTTC
.,TRBJ2-3,TRBD2,TRBV10-2,18,CASRRQGGTSGGADTQYF,TGCGCCAGCAGAAGGCAGGGTGGGACTAGCGGGGGGGCAGATACGCAGTATTTT
.,TRBJ2-7,TRBD1,TRBV7-9,14,CASSPGQPFYEQYF,TGTGCCAGCAGCCCGGGACAGCCCTTCTACGAGCAGTACTTC
many,TRBJ1-5,TRBD1,TRBV6-1,15,CASSGNRDSLQPQHF,TGTGCCAGCAGTGGCAACCGGGACAGCCTTCAGCCCCAGCATTTT
.,TRBJ1-5,.,TRBV25-1,14,CAMPKPFSDQPQHF,TGTGCTATGCCTAAACCATTCTCCGATCAGCCCCAGCATTTT
.,TRBJ1-5,TRBD1,TRBV7-2,13,CASSKDRAETQHF,TGTGCCAGCAGCAAGGACAGGGCTGAGACCCAGCATTTT
many,TRBJ2-1,.,TRBV12-3/TRBV12-4,14,CASSLRGAATEQFF,TGTGCCAGCAGTTTGAGGGGGGCGGCGACTGAGCAGTTCTTC
.,TRBJ1-2,TRBD1,TRBV15,15,CATSRALTGGGGYTF,TGTGCCACCAGCAGAGCTCTTACAGGGGGCGGAGGCTACACCTTC
.,TRBJ2-7,TRBD1,TRBV29-1,14,CSVVRDRGHYEQYF,TGCAGCGTTGTACGGGACAGGGGGCACTACGAGCAGTACTTC